The 13 T cell receptor beta chains reported below all come from one sample, sequenced in a study of shared clonotypes between healthy human individuals. The data were produced by immunoSEQ multiplex PCR, yet TCRdb's version contains in-frame clones alone and is incomplete. The sample consists of 550,000 to 800,000 clones, roughly 87% of them appearing once. The sequenced sample consisted of memory CD8+ T cells from PBMCs. Noted subset: CD45RO+ cells pooled with CCR7-negative TemRA cells. These receptors originate from a man younger than 30 in good health. Some clones in this sample may be carry-over from other donors' samples.

The J gene is TRBJ1-1, the V gene TRBV27; D is unclear. V gave up 7 bases and J gave up 5 bases, with 8 bases separating them. The CDR3 contains 11 residues. In germline, CDR1 is MNHEY, CDR2 SMNVEV (reference sequence). CDR3 region: CASTRGTEAFF. The CDR3 DNA reads TGTGCCAGCACCCGTGGGACTGAAGCTTTCTTT.

This clone was observed a single time. The chain carries TRBV6-1 and TRBJ1-1, with D possibly TRBD1 on 6 matching bases. This CDR3 is built from 14 residues. Trimming shortened V by 8 bases and J by 4 bases, and 17 bases separated the two germline ends. Germline CDR1 is MNHNS and CDR2 is SASEGT. The CDR3 reads CASLTRGRGTEAFF. In DNA, the CDR3 is TGTGCCAGCCTAACGAGGGGGAGAGGCACTGAAGCTTTCTTT.

The rearrangement joins TRBV9 to TRBJ2-1, with TRBD2 matching 7 bases. After removal of 3 bases from V and 4 bases from J, the junction contained 7 bases not matched to a gene. The length of the CDR3 is 15 residues. Per the germline V gene, CDR1 is SGDLS and CDR2 is YYNGEE. As DNA, the CDR3 is TGTGCCAGCAGCGCTAGCGGAGACTCATACAATGAGCAGTTCTTC. Its protein product is CASSASGDSYNEQFF.

This clone appeared a single time. This sample includes further DNA sequences coding for the same CDR3. The genes are TRBV4-1 and TRBJ1-2; no definite D call. Trimming pared 1 base from V and 0 bases from J, leaving 6 bases between. This CDR3 has 14 residues. Germline V gene data show CDR1 as MGHRA and CDR2 as YSYEKL. The CDR3 region is CASSQVTANYGYTF. CDR3 nucleotides: TGCGCCAGCAGCCAAGTAACAGCTAACTATGGCTACACCTTC.

This clone occurred once. The chain is built from TRBV9 and TRBJ2-7; D is uncertain. The V gene's germline CDR1 is SGDLS and CDR2 YYNGEE. The CDR3 covers 14 residues. V gave up 4 bases and J gave up 2 bases, with 13 bases separating them. The CDR3: CASSSTQKTYEQYF. In DNA, the CDR3 is TGTGCCAGCAGCTCGACCCAGAAAACCTACGAGCAGTACTTC. Supplemented by reference TRBV9 and TRBJ2-7, the full variable domain reads DSGVTQTPKHLITATGQRVTLRCSPRSGDLSVYWYQQSLDQGLQFLIQYYNGEERAKGNILERFSAQQFPDLHSELNLSSLELGDSALYFCASSSTQKTYEQYFGPGTRLTVT.

This chain joins TRBV7-3 and TRBJ2-1; no clear D. The CDR3 consists of 15 residues. The V end was cut by 0 bases, the J end by 6 bases, with 12 bases between. Looked up from germline, CDR1 is SGHTA and CDR2 is FQGTGA. DNA for the CDR3: TGTGCCAGCAGCTTAACCCCTGGGCCGCGCAATGAGCAGTTCTTC. Encoded protein: CASSLTPGPRNEQFF.

The chain has TRBV27 and TRBJ2-3; D perhaps matches TRBD2 (6 bases). Germline V gene data show CDR1 as MNHEY and CDR2 as SMNVEV (reference sequence). The CDR3 sequence is 14 residues long. With 2 bases removed from V and 6 bases from J, the gap between germline ends came to 12 bases. The CDR3 spells CASSLDGGGDTQYF. The CDR3 nucleotides read TGTGCCAGCAGTTTAGATGGGGGAGGCGATACGCAGTATTTT.

The chain couples TRBV29-1 to TRBJ2-4; D gene ambiguous. CDR1 is SQVTM and CDR2 is ANQGSEA in the germline V gene. This CDR3 is 14 amino acids long. The V end was cut by 0 bases, the J end by 8 bases, with 14 bases between. For the CDR3, the DNA is TGCAGCGTTGAAGAACAGACCCAAGGGTACATTCAGTACTTC. It encodes CSVEEQTQGYIQYF. Together with reference TRBV29-1 and TRBJ2-4, the CDR3 gives the full variable domain: SAVISQKPSRDICQRGTSLTIQCQVDSQVTMMFWYRQQPGQSLTLIATANQGSEATYESGFVIDKFPISRPNLTFSTLTVSNMSPEDSSIYLCSVEEQTQGYIQYFGAGTRLSVL.

This clone was detected only a few times. The V and J genes are TRBV28 and TRBJ2-4; D gene ambiguous. The CDR3 runs 17 residues. The germline CDR1 and CDR2 sequences are MDHEN and SYDVKM. V lost 7 bases to trimming and J lost 2 bases, with 21 bases between them. CDR3 amino acids: CASNGLVGQGTKNIQYF. The CDR3 DNA is TGTGCCAGCAACGGGCTAGTAGGGCAAGGTACCAAAAACATTCAGTACTTC.

V usage is TRBV28 and J usage is TRBJ1-5, with 11 nucleotides matching TRBD1. After removal of 10 bases from V and 3 bases from J, the junction contained 11 bases not matched to a gene. The CDR3 extends over 16 amino acids. CDR1 MDHEN and CDR2 SYDVKM come from the germline V gene. The CDR3 is CATSSGQGAYNQPQHF. CDR3 sequence (DNA): TGTGCCACCTCCTCAGGACAGGGGGCGTACAATCAGCCCCAGCATTTT.

This clone has a single count. The rearrangement uses TRBV7-9 and TRBJ1-2; D not certain. Per germline, CDR1 SEHNR and CDR2 FQNEAQ (reference sequence). Trimming took off 0 bases at V and 6 bases at J, with 14 bases between the two ends. The CDR3 has 15 amino acids. CDR3 sequence reads: CASSLARMSEDGYTF. In DNA form, the CDR3 reads TGTGCCAGCAGCTTAGCGCGCATGAGTGAGGATGGCTACACCTTC.

Only a few counts were recorded for this clone. The chain combines TRBV7-9 with TRBJ2-7; D ambiguous. The CDR3 totals 13 residues. The V end lost 1 base, the J end lost 1 base, and 5 bases lay between the germline ends. Germline V lookup: CDR1 SEHNR, CDR2 FQNEAQ (reference sequence). DNA of the CDR3: TGTGCCAGCAGCTTAGGCATATCCTACGAGCAGTACTTC. Protein: CASSLGISYEQYF.

With respect to this clone: This sample also contains other DNA sequences that code for the same CDR3. This chain connects TRBV30 to TRBJ1-5, with D possibly TRBD1 on 6 matching bases. Germline CDR1 reads GTSNPN; CDR2 reads SVGIG (reference sequence). Trimming took off 0 bases at V and 5 bases at J, with 8 bases between the two ends. The CDR3 is 13 amino acids. CDR3 residues: CAWSVQGDQPQHF. The CDR3 DNA reads TGTGCCTGGAGTGTACAGGGAGATCAGCCCCAGCATTTT. The variable domain in full, with the rest retrieved from reference TRBV30 and TRBJ1-5, is SQTIHQWPATLVQPVGSPLSLECTVEGTSNPNLYWYRQAAGRGLQLLFYSVGIGQISSEVPQNLSASRPQDRQFILSSKKLLLSDSGFYLCAWSVQGDQPQHFGDGTRLSIL.